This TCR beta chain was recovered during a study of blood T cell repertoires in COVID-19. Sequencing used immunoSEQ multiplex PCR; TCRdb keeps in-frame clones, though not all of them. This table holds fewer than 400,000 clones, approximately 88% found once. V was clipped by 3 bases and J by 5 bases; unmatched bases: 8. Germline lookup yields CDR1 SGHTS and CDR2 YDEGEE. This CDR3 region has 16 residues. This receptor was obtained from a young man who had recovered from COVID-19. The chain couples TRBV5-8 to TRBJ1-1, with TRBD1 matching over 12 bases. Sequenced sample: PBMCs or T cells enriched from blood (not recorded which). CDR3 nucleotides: TGTGCCAGCAGCTGGGGCCGGGACAGGGGGCGAACTGAAGCTTTCTTT. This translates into CASSWGRDRGRTEAFF. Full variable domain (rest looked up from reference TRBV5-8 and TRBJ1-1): EAGVTQSPTHLIKTRGQQATLRCSPISGHTSVYWYQQALGLGLQFLLWYDEGEERNRGNFPPRFSGRQFPNYSSELNVNALELEDSALYLCASSWGRDRGRTEAFFGQGTRLTVV.